A single sample gave rise to the 16 T cell receptor beta chains below, sequenced in a study of T cell responses to AZD1222 COVID-19 vaccine. Sequenced by immunoSEQ multiplex PCR; TCRdb stores in-frame clones only, minus some. Altogether 75,000 to 100,000 clones are present, approximately 87% being singletons, with the ten largest covering under 30%. The material sequenced was peripheral blood, taken on day 0 of AZD1222 vaccination. The source of these receptors is an adult in good health.

The rearrangement links TRBV5-1 to TRBJ2-5, with 8 nucleotides matching TRBD1. This CDR3 comprises 15 residues. Trimming at V came to 4 bases and at J to 3 bases, leaving 8 bases not matched to a gene. Germline V gives CDR1 SGHRS, CDR2 YFSETQ. This CDR3 is CASSPGQGREETQYF. Written as DNA, the CDR3 is TGCGCCAGCAGCCCAGGACAGGGAAGGGAAGAGACCCAGTACTTC.

This clone was counted a single time. V and J are TRBV7-3 and TRBJ1-5; D remains unclear. The length of the CDR3 is 17 residues. V gave up 5 bases and J gave up 1 base, with 18 bases separating them. The germline CDR1 and CDR2 sequences are SGHTA and FQGTGA. This chain's CDR3 is CASSQRPPSASNQPQHF. The CDR3 DNA reads TGTGCCAGCAGCCAGCGTCCCCCGTCTGCGAGCAATCAGCCCCAGCATTTT.

J is TRBJ1-2 and V is TRBV30, with a weak D call TRBD1 (6 bases). Per the germline V gene, CDR1 is GTSNPN and CDR2 is SVGIG (reference sequence). V lost 4 bases, J lost 7 bases, and 16 bases lay in between. The CDR3 length is 13 residues. CDR3 amino acids: CAWNKVQGAGYTF. The CDR3 DNA reads TGTGCCTGGAATAAGGTACAGGGAGCTGGCTACACCTTC.

DNA for the CDR3: TGTGCCAGCAGCTTAATAGGCGGGCGGGGGGGAAGCACCGGGGAGCTGTTTTTT. Translation gives CASSLIGGRGGSTGELFF. V is TRBV7-3 and J is TRBJ2-2; 9 nucleotides line up with TRBD2. The CDR3 totals 18 residues. The trim removed 1 base at V and 4 bases at J, leaving 10 bases unmatched. Germline V gene data show CDR1 as SGHTA and CDR2 as FQGTGA.

This chain joins TRBV7-9 and TRBJ2-7; D unclear. Per the germline V gene, CDR1 is SEHNR and CDR2 is FQNEAQ (reference sequence). The CDR3 extends over 12 amino acids. V was shortened by 3 bases and J by 2 bases, with 5 bases between the two germline ends. Written as DNA, the CDR3 is TGTGCCAGCAGCTTTCATCCCTACGAGCAGTACTTC. Encoded protein: CASSFHPYEQYF.

The chain employs TRBV5-1 and TRBJ2-2, with a tentative D call TRBD1 (5 bases). CDR1 and CDR2 (germline): SGHRS, YFSETQ. This CDR3 is 14 amino acids long. The germline V and J ends were trimmed by 7 bases and 3 bases, with 13 bases remaining between them. The CDR3: CASANQGDTGELFF. Written as DNA, the CDR3 is TGCGCCAGCGCCAATCAGGGTGACACCGGGGAGCTGTTTTTT.

The J gene is TRBJ2-1, the V gene TRBV7-9, with 12 bases aligning to TRBD2. CDR3 length: 16 amino acids. The germline V gene encodes CDR1 SEHNR and CDR2 FQNEAQ (reference sequence). With 5 bases clipped from V and 8 bases from J, the junction kept 10 bases outside the gene matches. In DNA, the CDR3 is TGTGCCAGCAGCACCCGACTAGCGGGGGCGTGGGATGAGCAGTTCTTC. Its translation is CASSTRLAGAWDEQFF.

This clone came up once. V and J are TRBV9 and TRBJ2-3; 7 nucleotides agree with TRBD1. The trim removed 4 bases at V and 0 bases at J, leaving 5 bases unmatched. The V gene's germline CDR1 is SGDLS and CDR2 YYNGEE. The CDR3 runs to 15 residues. The CDR3 sequence is CASSTRGQSTDTQYF. In DNA, the CDR3 is TGTGCCAGCAGCACTAGGGGACAGAGCACAGATACGCAGTATTTT.

The chain couples TRBV6-5 to TRBJ1-1; the match to TRBD1 covers 7 bases. This CDR3 is 14 amino acids long. J lost 7 bases, V lost 2 bases, and 7 bases had no gene match. Looked up from germline, CDR1 is MNHEY and CDR2 is SVGAGI. CDR3 amino acids: CASSYPPQGNEAFF. In nucleotides, the CDR3 is TGTGCCAGCAGTTACCCACCACAGGGGAATGAAGCTTTCTTT.

CDR3 nucleotides: TGTGCCAGCAGCTTAGGAGTAGATCAGCCCCAGCATTTT. Protein: CASSLGVDQPQHF. The V gene is TRBV7-9, the J gene TRBJ1-5; D remains unclear. The CDR3 spans 13 residues. Deletions cut 1 base from V and 5 bases from J, with 6 bases between. Germline-derived CDR1 and CDR2 are SEHNR and FQNEAQ (reference sequence).

This chain uses TRBV11-2 with TRBJ2-7; perhaps TRBD1 as D (6 bases). This CDR3 has 13 amino acids. Germline V gene lookup returns CDR1 SGHAT and CDR2 FQNNGV. Trimming removed 5 bases at V and 2 bases at J, with 10 bases between. The CDR3, as DNA: TGTGCCAGCAGCCCCGACAGGACCTACGAGCAGTACTTC. It encodes CASSPDRTYEQYF.

V gene TRBV28 combines with J gene TRBJ2-7; a weak D match, TRBD1 (6 bases). Germline CDR1 and CDR2: MDHEN and SYDVKM. There are 14 residues in the CDR3. Trimming stripped 6 bases from V and 0 bases from J, with 12 bases between. CDR3 sequence: CASRSGQFSYEQYF. The CDR3 DNA sequence: TGTGCCAGCAGGTCTGGACAGTTCTCCTACGAGCAGTACTTC.

This chain joins TRBV19 and TRBJ2-5; D gene uncertain. The V end was cut by 1 base, the J end by 3 bases, with 3 bases between. Germline V CDR1 and CDR2: LNHDA, SQIVND (reference sequence). The CDR3 loop spans 12 amino acids. The CDR3 DNA sequence: TGTGCCAGTAGTATAGCAGAAGAGACCCAGTACTTC. It specifies CASSIAEETQYF.

The chain carries TRBV4-3 and TRBJ2-3, with TRBD2 matching over 7 bases. Germline V gene data show CDR1 as LGHNA and CDR2 as YSLEER. This CDR3 is built from 16 residues. Germline trimming cut 1 base from V and 2 bases from J; bases unmatched to any gene: 6. The CDR3 DNA follows: TGCGCCAGCAGCCAAGTCTGGGCGGGAGTCACAGATACGCAGTATTTT. It encodes CASSQVWAGVTDTQYF.

The chain links TRBV27 to TRBJ2-1; TRBD1 aligns across 8 bases. The CDR3 loop spans 17 amino acids. Germline V gives CDR1 MNHEY, CDR2 SMNVEV (reference sequence). V dropped 4 bases and J dropped 3; count of bases not matched to a gene: 11. CDR3: CASSSRTGSGYYNEQFF. The DNA for the CDR3 is TGTGCCAGCAGTTCCCGGACAGGGTCTGGCTACTACAATGAGCAGTTCTTC.

The chain joins TRBV4-3 to TRBJ2-7; D call uncertain. V lost 0 bases, J lost 0 bases, and 9 bases lay in between. Germline CDR1 reads LGHNA; CDR2 reads YSLEER. The CDR3 is made up of 15 amino acids. The CDR3 DNA sequence: TGCGCCAGCAGCCAAGATGGGCTATTCTCCTACGAGCAGTACTTC. Translation: CASSQDGLFSYEQYF.